One T cell receptor beta chain is described in this entry. The source of the sample is a study of cytomegalovirus exposure and HLA in healthy donors. PCR primers comprised 60 Vbeta and 13 Jbeta primers. Produced via immunoSEQ multiplex PCR; TCRdb's table is partial and in-frame only. The table has tens of thousands of clones, approximately 80% seen once; the top ten hold 20% to 25%. With V trimmed by 3 bases and J by 2 bases, 5 bases remained unmatched. The germline gives CDR1 LGHNT, CDR2 FRNRAP. This CDR3 contains 16 residues. The sample comprised PBMCs. The J gene is TRBJ2-3, the V gene TRBV12-5; 10 bases fit TRBD2. This TCR derives from a woman aged 45-65 years in good health and CMV-seropositive. The CDR3 sequence is CASGLVSGRFTDTQYF. The CDR3 DNA is TGTGCTAGTGGTTTAGTTAGCGGGAGGTTCACAGATACGCAGTATTTT.